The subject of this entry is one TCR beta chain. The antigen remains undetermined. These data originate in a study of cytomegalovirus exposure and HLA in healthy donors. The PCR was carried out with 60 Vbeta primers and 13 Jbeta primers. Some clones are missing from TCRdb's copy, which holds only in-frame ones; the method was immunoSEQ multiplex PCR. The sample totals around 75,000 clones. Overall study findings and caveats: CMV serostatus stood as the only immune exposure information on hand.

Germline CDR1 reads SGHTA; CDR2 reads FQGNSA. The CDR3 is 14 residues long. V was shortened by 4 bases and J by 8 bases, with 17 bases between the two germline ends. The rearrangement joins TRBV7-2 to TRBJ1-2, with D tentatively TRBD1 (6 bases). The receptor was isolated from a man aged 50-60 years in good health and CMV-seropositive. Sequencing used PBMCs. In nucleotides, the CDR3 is TGTGCCAGCAGCTCGGACAGTCGGGCCGACGGCTACACCTTC. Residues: CASSSDSRADGYTF.